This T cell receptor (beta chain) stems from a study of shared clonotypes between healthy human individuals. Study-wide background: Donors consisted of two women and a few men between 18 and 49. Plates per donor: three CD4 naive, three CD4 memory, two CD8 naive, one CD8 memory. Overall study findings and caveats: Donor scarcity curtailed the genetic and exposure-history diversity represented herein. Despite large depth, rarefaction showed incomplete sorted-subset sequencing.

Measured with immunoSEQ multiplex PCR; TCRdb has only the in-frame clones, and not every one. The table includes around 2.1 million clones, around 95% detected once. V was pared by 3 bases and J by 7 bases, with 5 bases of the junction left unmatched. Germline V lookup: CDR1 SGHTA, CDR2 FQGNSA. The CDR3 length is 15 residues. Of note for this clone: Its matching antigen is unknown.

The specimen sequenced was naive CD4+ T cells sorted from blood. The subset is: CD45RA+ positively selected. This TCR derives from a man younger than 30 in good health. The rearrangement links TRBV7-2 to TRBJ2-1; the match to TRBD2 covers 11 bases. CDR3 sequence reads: CASSFLAGGKNEQFF. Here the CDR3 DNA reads TGTGCCAGCAGCTTTCTAGCGGGAGGCAAGAATGAGCAGTTCTTC.